What follows are 30 T cell receptor beta chains derived from one specimen sequenced in a study of T-cell reconstitution after alpha-beta-depleted transplantation in children. A TCRbeta library incorporating unique molecular identifiers was prepared. A single record per CDR3 protein comes from TCRdb applying MiXCR to the PCR reads. This table has some 500,000 distinct CDR3 sequences, approximately 30% appearing once. Sequenced here: PBMCs from the stem cell graft donor, sampled from the stem cell graft. The receptors were sampled from a human donor who donated a stem cell graft to a child with aplastic anemia.

J is TRBJ2-4 and V is TRBV6-2 or TRBV6-3; D call uncertain. This CDR3 has 14 residues. CDR1 and CDR2 from the germline V gene are MNHEY and SVGEGT. Trimming stripped 8 bases from V and 6 bases from J, with 17 bases between. Written as DNA, the CDR3 is TGTGCCAGCTACGAGGTCGGCAGAGGAAACATTCAGTACTTC. Translation gives CASYEVGRGNIQYF.

This chain joins TRBV7-2 and TRBJ1-4; unclear D gene. The CDR3 runs to 14 residues. Germline V gene data show CDR1 as SGHTA and CDR2 as FQGNSA. V lost 4 bases, J lost 8 bases, and 14 bases lay in between. The DNA for the CDR3 is TGTGCCAGCAGCTCGCAGGTCACTCGGGAAAAACTGTTTTTT. It translates to CASSSQVTREKLFF.

The chain links TRBV7-2 to TRBJ1-2; D is perhaps TRBD1 (6 bases). CDR3 length: 12 amino acids. Trimming stripped 3 bases from V and 8 bases from J, with 10 bases between. Looked up from germline, CDR1 is SGHTA and CDR2 is FQGNSA. In DNA form, the CDR3 reads TGTGCCAGCAGCTTGGCAGGGGAGGGCTACACCTTC. Protein sequence: CASSLAGEGYTF.

The genes are TRBV18 and TRBJ2-5; 10 nucleotides align to TRBD2. The V gene end was trimmed by 1 base and the J gene end by 4 bases; junction bases not matched to a gene: 6. The CDR3 runs 16 residues. The germline V gene encodes CDR1 KGHSH and CDR2 LQKENI. The CDR3 DNA sequence: TGTGCCAGCTCACCACTTCCAGCGGGAGGGGGAGAGACCCAGTACTTC. Protein product: CASSPLPAGGGETQYF. Supplemented by reference TRBV18 and TRBJ2-5, the full variable domain reads NAGVMQNPRHLVRRRGQEARLRCSPMKGHSHVYWYRQLPEEGLKFMVYLQKENIIDESGMPKERFSAEFPKEGPSILRIQQVVRGDSAAYFCASSPLPAGGGETQYFGPGTRLLVL.

The rearrangement joins TRBV11-2 to TRBJ2-3, with a tentative D call TRBD2 (5 bases). Between the trimmed V and J ends, which lost 4 bases and 2 bases, there was a span of 22 bases. Looked up from germline, CDR1 is SGHAT and CDR2 is FQNNGV. This CDR3 comprises 18 residues. This CDR3 is CASSSPLPAGISTDTQYF. CDR3 in DNA: TGTGCCAGCAGCTCCCCCCTCCCCGCGGGCATATCCACAGATACGCAGTATTTT.

This clonotype was seen once. The V call is TRBV18, the J call TRBJ1-1, with D unclear. This CDR3 is 11 amino acids long. Per germline, CDR1 KGHSH and CDR2 LQKENI. Trimming shortened V by 10 bases and J by 4 bases, and 10 bases separated the two germline ends. This CDR3 reads CAILEGTEAFF. CDR3 nucleotides: TGTGCCATCCTCGAGGGCACTGAAGCTTTCTTT. The full variable domain, in which reference TRBV18 and TRBJ1-1 provide the parts outside the CDR3, is NAGVMQNPRHLVRRRGQEARLRCSPMKGHSHVYWYRQLPEEGLKFMVYLQKENIIDESGMPKERFSAEFPKEGPSILRIQQVVRGDSAAYFCAILEGTEAFFGQGTRLTVV.

This clonotype was observed a few times. The rearrangement links TRBV4-3 to TRBJ2-3, with 8 nucleotides matching TRBD2. The CDR3 extends over 15 amino acids. Trimming at V came to 1 base and at J to 0 bases, leaving 0 bases not matched to a gene. Looked up from germline, CDR1 is LGHNA and CDR2 is YSLEER. The CDR3 DNA reads TGCGCCAGCAGCCAAGGACTAGCGAGCACAGATACGCAGTATTTT. Translated, it gives CASSQGLASTDTQYF.

The chain recombines TRBV28 with TRBJ1-2; D may be TRBD1 (6 bases). V dropped 5 bases and J dropped 6 bases, with 13 bases sitting between them. Germline V gene lookup returns CDR1 MDHEN and CDR2 SYDVKM. CDR3 length equals 13 residues. The CDR3 is CASSPPGADGYTF. The CDR3 DNA is TGTGCCAGCAGTCCTCCAGGGGCGGATGGCTACACCTTC.

In the case of this clonotype: One end of the junction fails to match germline, which may point to a read error. The V and J genes are TRBV7-3 and TRBJ1-2; D is unclear. CDR3 length: 13 residues. Per germline, CDR1 SGHTA and CDR2 FQGTGA. Written as DNA, the CDR3 is TGTGCCAGCAGCTTAGGCCTGAACTTTGGCTACACCTTC. Amino acids: CASSLGLNFGYTF.

This clonotype was seen a handful of times. The chain employs TRBV5-1 and TRBJ2-2; D might be TRBD1 (6 bases). This CDR3 region has 16 residues. V was trimmed by 4 bases and J by 0 bases, leaving 13 bases between them. Per germline, CDR1 SGHRS and CDR2 YFSETQ. The CDR3 sequence is CASSLSTGTNTGELFF. CDR3 nucleotide sequence: TGCGCCAGCAGCCTATCTACAGGGACGAACACCGGGGAGCTGTTTTTT.

The chain couples TRBV12-3 or TRBV12-4 to TRBJ2-7; no reliable D call. V was pared by 5 bases and J by 5 bases, with 10 bases between. The CDR3 covers 12 residues. The CDR3 DNA sequence: TGTGCCAGCAGTGCAGGTCGCAACGAGCAGTACTTC. It is translated as CASSAGRNEQYF.

This clonotype was counted a few times. The chain recombines TRBV20-1 with TRBJ2-2; a weak D match, TRBD2 (6 bases). Between the trimmed V and J ends, which lost 3 bases and 1 base, there was a span of 9 bases. Germline CDR1 DFQATT, CDR2 SNEGSKA (reference sequence). The CDR3 runs 14 residues. In DNA, the CDR3 is TGCAGTGCTAGCCGGAGGGTGAACACCGGGGAGCTGTTTTTT. It is translated as CSASRRVNTGELFF.

This clonotype was seen a few times. This chain links TRBV7-2 with TRBJ2-7, with 12 bases matching TRBD2. V lost 7 bases to trimming and J lost 7 bases; unmatched junction nucleotides: 8. Germline V gives CDR1 SGHTA, CDR2 FQGNSA. This CDR3 spans 14 amino acids. The CDR3 coding sequence is TGTGCCAGCAACACGGGACTAGCGGGTGGGGAGCAGTACTTC. It codes for CASNTGLAGGEQYF.

This clonotype was picked up one time. This rearrangement joins TRBV7-9 to TRBJ2-7; D may be TRBD1 (5 bases). The CDR3 loop spans 14 amino acids. V dropped 4 bases and J dropped 0 bases, with 10 bases sitting between them. Germline V lookup: CDR1 SEHNR, CDR2 FQNEAQ (reference sequence). The CDR3 spells CASSSQVSSYEQYF. The CDR3 bases are TGTGCCAGCAGCTCACAGGTTAGCTCCTACGAGCAGTACTTC.

This clonotype was observed a handful of times. The chain joins TRBV29-1 to TRBJ2-1; D is unresolved. Between the trimmed V and J ends, which lost 2 bases and 8 bases, there was a span of 22 bases. This CDR3 spans 16 amino acids. CDR1 is SQVTM and CDR2 is ANQGSEA in the germline V gene. CDR3 amino acids: CSVEISGLPSFHEQFF. DNA of the CDR3: TGCAGCGTTGAAATATCTGGCCTCCCCAGTTTCCATGAGCAGTTCTTC.

This clonotype was counted once. V usage is TRBV7-2 and J usage is TRBJ1-1; D is unresolved. V dropped 2 bases and J dropped 1 base, with 8 bases sitting between them. The CDR3 is 14 amino acids. Germline assignment: CDR1 SGHTA and CDR2 FQGNSA. The CDR3: CASSLPSPNTEAFF. DNA of the CDR3: TGTGCCAGCAGCTTACCCTCCCCGAACACTGAAGCTTTCTTT. Supplemented by reference TRBV7-2 and TRBJ1-1, the full variable domain reads GAGVSQSPSNKVTEKGKDVELRCDPISGHTALYWYRQSLGQGLEFLIYFQGNSAPDKSGLPSDRFSAERTGGSVSTLTIQRTQQEDSAVYLCASSLPSPNTEAFFGQGTRLTVV.

The CDR3 loop is CASSLSQGGFEKLFF. The CDR3 DNA follows: TGTGCCAGCAGCTTAAGTCAGGGGGGATTCGAGAAACTGTTTTTT. The chain couples TRBV7-2 to TRBJ1-4; TRBD1 matches at 7 bases. The trim removed 2 bases at V and 11 bases at J, leaving 11 bases unmatched. This CDR3 has 15 amino acids. The V gene's germline CDR1 is SGHTA and CDR2 FQGNSA.

This rearrangement joins TRBV6-2 or TRBV6-3 to TRBJ1-1, with TRBD1 as a possible D gene (6 bases). The CDR3 length is 19 residues. CDR1 MNHEY and CDR2 SVGEGT come from the germline V gene. Trimming removed 0 bases from V and 3 bases from J, with 23 bases in between. The CDR3 nucleotides are TGTGCCAGCAGTTACTCGTTTCGGTTGACAGGCTCCCCCTACACTGAAGCTTTCTTT. This translates into CASSYSFRLTGSPYTEAFF.

The chain combines TRBV4-3 with TRBJ2-7; D perhaps matches TRBD2 (6 bases). CDR1 is LGHNA and CDR2 is YSLEER in the germline V gene. CDR3 length equals 19 residues. Trimming removed 4 bases at V and 3 bases at J, with 28 bases between. CDR3 amino acids: CASSRKVVRRERRVYEQYF. CDR3 coding DNA: TGCGCCAGCAGCCGGAAGGTCGTCCGGAGGGAACGCAGGGTCTACGAGCAGTACTTC.

This clonotype was seen a few times. V is TRBV7-2 and J is TRBJ2-7; D is possibly TRBD2 (7 bases). CDR3 length equals 15 residues. CDR1 and CDR2 (germline): SGHTA, FQGNSA. V was cut by 6 bases and J by 3 bases, with 18 bases left in between. CDR3 in amino acids: CASSKGGASFYEQYV. The CDR3 DNA follows: TGTGCCAGCAGTAAAGGGGGGGCGAGCTTCTACGAGCAGTACGTC.

This clonotype has more than one count but fewer than ten. V is TRBV12-3 or TRBV12-4 and J is TRBJ2-7, with D tentatively TRBD1 (5 bases). V lost 3 bases, J lost 4 bases, and 10 bases lay in between. This CDR3 is 13 amino acids long. DNA for the CDR3: TGTGCCAGCAGTTTTGCCCAGGGTTACGAGCAGTACGTC. Protein: CASSFAQGYEQYV.

This chain joins TRBV2 and TRBJ1-1; the D is unclear. V lost 3 bases and J lost 4, with 9 bases in between. Germline-derived CDR1 and CDR2 are SNHLY and FYNNEI. This CDR3 region has 13 residues. The CDR3 DNA is TGTGCCAGCAGTGACGAGGGAAGCACTGAAGCTTTCTTT. Amino acid sequence: CASSDEGSTEAFF.

This clonotype was recorded a few times. The J gene is TRBJ1-5, the V gene TRBV30; possibly TRBD1 for D (5 bases). This CDR3 is 13 amino acids long. V was pared by 4 bases and J by 4 bases, with 11 bases between. The germline gives CDR1 GTSNPN, CDR2 SVGIG (reference sequence). The DNA of the CDR3 is TGTGCCTGGAATAGGGGTATTAATCAGCCCCAGCATTTT. It specifies CAWNRGINQPQHF.

This clonotype has only a few counts. The chain employs TRBV6-1 and TRBJ2-2, with TRBD2 as a possible D gene (6 bases). The CDR3 is made up of 14 amino acids. Deletions cut 6 bases from V and 7 bases from J, with 15 bases between. The germline gives CDR1 MNHNS, CDR2 SASEGT. This CDR3 is CASRDNRGIGELFF. The DNA for the CDR3 is TGTGCCAGCAGGGACAATCGGGGGATCGGGGAGCTGTTTTTT.

Written as DNA, the CDR3 is TGTGCCACCTCCCTCAGTGGTGAGCAGTTCTTC. Encoded protein: CATSLSGEQFF. The chain combines TRBV28 with TRBJ2-1; no clear D. Trimming took 10 bases from V and 9 from J, leaving 13 bases between them. Germline assignment: CDR1 MDHEN and CDR2 SYDVKM. The CDR3 consists of 11 residues.

This clonotype has a handful of counts. This rearrangement joins TRBV5-6 to TRBJ1-5; D unresolved. Trimming took off 2 bases at V and 4 bases at J, with 10 bases between the two ends. The CDR3 extends over 14 amino acids. Germline-derived CDR1 and CDR2 are SGHDT and YYEEEE. DNA of the CDR3: TGTGCCAGCAGCTTTAGGTCCAATAATCAGCCCCAGCATTTT. The encoded protein is CASSFRSNNQPQHF.

This sequence joins TRBV18 and TRBJ2-5; D not certain. V lost 2 bases and J lost 3, with 4 bases in between. From germline, CDR1 is KGHSH and CDR2 LQKENI. This CDR3 comprises 12 residues. CDR3 residues: CASSPVKETQYF. In DNA, the CDR3 is TGTGCCAGCTCACCAGTAAAAGAGACCCAGTACTTC.

This chain uses TRBV20-1 with TRBJ2-5, with 12 nucleotides matching TRBD2. V was pared by 0 bases and J by 4 bases, with 3 bases of the junction left unmatched. This CDR3 contains 15 residues. The V gene's germline CDR1 is DFQATT and CDR2 SNEGSKA (reference sequence). In DNA form, the CDR3 reads TGCAGTGCTAGAGATGGGGGACTAGCGGGAGAGACCCAGTACTTC. It is translated as CSARDGGLAGETQYF.

This clonotype was detected a few times. The V gene is TRBV21-1, the J gene TRBJ2-1; the table's D call, TRBD2, was not checked against the DNA. TRBV21-1 is a recognized pseudogene. The CDR3 sequence is 13 residues long. CDR3 nucleotides: TGTGCCAGCAGCCCCTGGGACTTAAATGAGCAGTTCTTC. Its translation is CASSPWDLNEQFF.

V and J are TRBV7-9 and TRBJ2-1, with 16 bases that match TRBD2. V lost 5 bases to trimming and J lost 1 base; unmatched junction nucleotides: 2. CDR1 is SEHNR and CDR2 is FQNEAQ in the germline V gene (reference sequence). The CDR3 runs to 17 residues. The chain's CDR3 is CASSAGLAGGSYNEQFF. As DNA, the CDR3 is TGTGCCAGCAGCGCGGGACTAGCGGGAGGGTCCTACAATGAGCAGTTCTTC.